A selection of T cell receptor beta chains follows, all from one sample in a study of T cell responses to AZD1222 COVID-19 vaccine. Sequencing was performed with immunoSEQ multiplex PCR; in TCRdb, only in-frame clones are kept and a portion is missing. The repertoire holds tens of thousands of clones, with 70% to 90% as singletons. This specimen was peripheral blood, taken 28 days after the second AZD1222 dose. The source of these receptors is an adult who received the AZD1222 COVID-19 vaccine. Each CDR3 is given with its conserved first and last residue.

V gene	J gene	CDR3 protein
TRBV18	TRBJ1-3	CASSPQGNSGNTIYF
TRBV5-1	TRBJ1-1	CASSLNVNGGEAFF
TRBV6-1	TRBJ1-5	CASSEMLLQPQHF
TRBV19	TRBJ1-5	CASSPLSGGRGQPQHF
TRBV7-8	TRBJ2-3	CASSLAWQTDTQYF
TRBV5-1	TRBJ1-6	CASSGGQGNSPLHF
TRBV14	TRBJ1-6	CASSPTGGSYNSPLHF
TRBV19	TRBJ2-2	CASSIAEGLPIGELFF
TRBV5-4	TRBJ2-7	CASSIGDRGYEQYF
TRBV27	TRBJ1-1	CASSAYLTGDAEAFF
TRBV6-5	TRBJ2-2	CASSPLGANTGELFF